The 27 T cell receptor beta chains listed next were all sequenced from one sample in a study of T cells expressing NK-cell markers. TCRdb reanalyzed the 5' RACE reads, giving one entry per CDR3 protein sequence and no DNA. The listing records 130,000 to 150,000 distinct CDR3 sequences. The specimen was blood T cells: a sorted CD56 or NKG2C T cell subset, CD4+ or CD8+ T cells, or bulk PBMC T cells (not recorded which). The receptors come from a man between 18 and 29 years old in good health.

V and J are TRBV14 and TRBJ1-1. Per the germline V gene, CDR1 is SGHDN and CDR2 is FVKESK. The CDR3 is 15 residues long. CDR3 protein: CASSQFEGSGSEAFF.

V and J are TRBV16 and TRBJ2-7; TCRdb's D call of TRBD1 is untestable without DNA. The CDR3 spans 15 residues. Per germline, CDR1 KGHSY and CDR2 FQNENV. CDR3 amino acids: CASSQSWQGASEQYF.

The V gene is TRBV3-1, the J gene TRBJ2-1; the TCRdb D gene call, TRBD1, has no DNA to confirm it. Germline V lookup: CDR1 LGHDT, CDR2 YNNKEL (reference sequence). The CDR3 runs 15 residues. The CDR3 sequence: CASSEGRDYYNEQFF.

The chain links TRBV9 to TRBJ2-5; TCRdb's D call of TRBD2 is untestable without DNA. The CDR3 covers 15 residues. Germline-derived CDR1 and CDR2 are SGDLS and YYNGEE. CDR3 region: CASSVGSGIEETQYF.

This chain joins TRBV27 and TRBJ2-2; no DNA is available, so the TRBD2 call from TCRdb remains unchecked. This CDR3 region has 15 residues. CDR1 is MNHEY, CDR2 SMNVEV, per germline (reference sequence). CDR3 protein: CASSPLAGEGGELFF.

This chain links TRBV27 with TRBJ2-1. The CDR3 runs 13 residues. Germline CDR1 and CDR2: MNHEY and SMNVEV (reference sequence). CDR3 in amino acids: CASCGRFDNEQFF.

The rearrangement links TRBV19 to TRBJ2-7; lacking DNA, the TRBD2 call made by TCRdb goes unchecked. This CDR3 comprises 13 residues. In germline, CDR1 is LNHDA, CDR2 SQIVND (reference sequence). CDR3: CASSMGLLAEQYF. Combining the CDR3 with reference TRBV19 and TRBJ2-7 gives the whole variable domain DGGITQSPKYLFRKEGQNVTLSCEQNLNHDAMYWYRQDPGQGLRLIYYSQIVNDFQKGDIAEGYSVSREKKESFPLTVTSAQKNPTAFYLCASSMGLLAEQYFGPGTRLTVT.

The rearrangement links TRBV6-1 to TRBJ2-5; TCRdb's assignment of TRBD2 cannot be checked, as there is no DNA. Germline CDR1 is MNHNS and CDR2 is SASEGT. The CDR3 runs 15 residues. This CDR3 is CASRGLGQLQETQYF.

V and J are TRBV6-2 or TRBV6-3 and TRBJ2-1. This CDR3 is 14 amino acids long. Germline V gene sequence: CDR1 MNHEY, CDR2 SVGEGT. The CDR3 sequence: CASSYAGVFNEQFF.

This chain links TRBV29-1 with TRBJ2-5; absent DNA, TCRdb's TRBD1 call cannot be checked. Germline assignment: CDR1 SQVTM and CDR2 ANQGSEA. This CDR3 spans 15 amino acids. CDR3 sequence: CSVHLHGGLKETQYF.

The V and J genes are TRBV2 and TRBJ2-2. Germline CDR1 SNHLY, CDR2 FYNNEI. CDR3 length: 14 residues. This CDR3 reads CASSAYGTAGELFF.

The chain couples TRBV10-3 to TRBJ1-2. The CDR3 sequence is 12 residues long. Germline V CDR1 and CDR2: ENHRY, SYGVKD. CDR3 protein: CAISESGYGYTF.

This chain joins TRBV5-5 and TRBJ2-7. This CDR3 contains 15 residues. Germline CDR1 and CDR2: SGHKS and YYEKEE (reference sequence). The CDR3 sequence is CASRSLETGAYEQYF.

The chain combines TRBV6-1 with TRBJ2-2. This CDR3 has 14 residues. CDR1 and CDR2 from the germline V gene are MNHNS and SASEGT. The CDR3 loop is CASSDARNTGELFF.

This chain links TRBV12-3 or TRBV12-4 with TRBJ2-5; TCRdb's D call, TRBD1, is unchecked because there is no DNA. This CDR3 has 14 residues. This CDR3 reads CASRETGGVETQYF.

The rearrangement uses TRBV5-1 and TRBJ2-5. The CDR3 is made up of 19 amino acids. The germline gives CDR1 SGHRS, CDR2 YFSETQ. The CDR3 reads CASSLVRSVAVRKGETQYF. Combining the CDR3 with reference TRBV5-1 and TRBJ2-5 gives the whole variable domain KAGVTQTPRYLIKTRGQQVTLSCSPISGHRSVSWYQQTPGQGLQFLFEYFSETQRNKGNFPGRFSGRQFSNSRSEMNVSTLELGDSALYLCASSLVRSVAVRKGETQYFGPGTRLLVL.

CDR3 protein: CAWSLASGFYNEQFF. V usage is TRBV30 and J usage is TRBJ2-1; the TCRdb call, TRBD2, lacks DNA for checking. CDR1 GTSNPN and CDR2 SVGIG come from the germline V gene (reference sequence). The CDR3 contains 15 residues.

The CDR3 spells CASTPQTNNEQFF. This rearrangement joins TRBV28 to TRBJ2-1. The CDR3 runs 13 residues. Germline CDR1 is MDHEN and CDR2 is SYDVKM. The full variable domain, with the rest looked up from reference TRBV28 and TRBJ2-1, is DVKVTQSSRYLVKRTGEKVFLECVQDMDHENMFWYRQDPGLGLRLIYFSYDVKMKEKGDIPEGYSVSREKKERFSLILESASTNQTSMYLCASTPQTNNEQFFGPGTRLTVL.

The genes are TRBV27 and TRBJ2-7; the D gene TCRdb calls, TRBD2, cannot be checked with no DNA. Germline CDR1 and CDR2: MNHEY and SMNVEV (reference sequence). The CDR3 sequence is 14 residues long. CDR3 amino acids: CASSLRAEIDEQYF.

The genes are TRBV12-3 or TRBV12-4 and TRBJ2-7; TCRdb calls TRBD2, which cannot be checked without DNA. CDR3 length: 15 residues. CDR3 loop: CASSSGLAATYEQYF.

The chain has TRBV4-3 and TRBJ1-2. CDR1 is LGHNA and CDR2 is YSLEER in the germline V gene. There are 14 residues in the CDR3. The CDR3 reads CASSQEHFNYGYTF.

The V gene is TRBV27, the J gene TRBJ2-5; the TCRdb D gene call, TRBD2, has no DNA to confirm it. Germline V gives CDR1 MNHEY, CDR2 SMNVEV (reference sequence). The CDR3 has 17 residues. The CDR3 sequence: CASSSSSMDGNEETQYF.

The CDR3 sequence is CASSPILAVQYF. The rearrangement joins TRBV2 to TRBJ2-3. Germline V gene data show CDR1 as SNHLY and CDR2 as FYNNEI. CDR3 size: 12 residues.

The chain joins TRBV12-3 or TRBV12-4 to TRBJ2-7; TCRdb's D call, TRBD1, is unchecked because there is no DNA. The CDR3 has 15 amino acids. The CDR3 region is CASSFLGQLSYEQYF.

The V and J genes are TRBV30 and TRBJ2-1. Germline V gene data show CDR1 as GTSNPN and CDR2 as SVGIG (reference sequence). This CDR3 is 12 amino acids long. CDR3: CAWNRLNDEQFF.

The J gene is TRBJ1-5, the V gene TRBV7-9. CDR1 and CDR2 from the germline V gene are SEHNR and FQNEAQ (reference sequence). The CDR3 is 16 amino acids. The CDR3 is CASSLFFGDSNQPQHF.

CDR3 sequence reads: CASSYSSTGISEAFF. This chain links TRBV6-5 with TRBJ1-1; with no DNA, the TCRdb D assignment of TRBD1 cannot be verified. This CDR3 spans 15 amino acids. Germline V gives CDR1 MNHEY, CDR2 SVGAGI.